Listed below are T cell receptor beta chains from one sample, sequenced in a study of identical twins. TCRdb used MiXCR to reprocess the 5' RACE reads, holding one entry per CDR3 protein. The sample holds about 530,000 distinct CDR3 sequences, approximately 20% seen once. The sample was also linked to a second study, of yellow fever vaccine responses in identical twins.

The sequenced sample was CD4+ T cells sorted from blood. These receptors all stem from a woman between 18 and 30 years old in good health. The CDR3 runs from the conserved cysteine through the conserved F or W. The D gene is left open where the match is weak. Some rows mark clone size as missing; the rest say once, few, many or name a class of expanded clone.

abundance,j_gene,v_gene,d_gene,CDR3nt,CDR3aa
NA,TRBJ1-6,TRBV15,NA,TGTGCCACCAGCATGACAGCCAGTTCACCCCTCCACTTT,CATSMTASSPLHF
few,TRBJ1-5,TRBV7-8,TRBD1,TGTGCCAGCAGCTTAGCACAGGGGTATCAGCCCCAGCATTTT,CASSLAQGYQPQHF
NA,TRBJ2-7,TRBV29-1,NA,TGCAGCGTCGAGGTGGGATCCTACGAGCAGTACTTC,CSVEVGSYEQYF
few,TRBJ2-3,TRBV11-1,NA,TGTGCCAGCAGCCGATCAAGCGGGCCGGGCCAGAATGCAGATACGCAGTATTTT,CASSRSSGPGQNADTQYF
few,TRBJ2-3,TRBV12-3/TRBV12-4,TRBD2,TGTGCCAGCAGTTTTTGGCTAGCGGGGAGCACAGATACGCAGTATTTT,CASSFWLAGSTDTQYF
few,TRBJ2-3,TRBV27,NA,TGTGCCAGCAAGAATGGCGCGGGACGCACAGATACGCAGTATTTT,CASKNGAGRTDTQYF
NA,TRBJ1-2,TRBV6-1,NA,TGTGCCAGCAGTGGGCAGCGAGTGAGTTATGGCTACACCTTC,CASSGQRVSYGYTF
NA,TRBJ1-6,TRBV6-5,NA,TGTGCCAGCAGTTACTCGGACGAAGGACATTCACCCCTCCACTTT,CASSYSDEGHSPLHF
NA,TRBJ2-5,TRBV5-1,NA,TGCGCCAGCAGCCGGGAGAGCAGGGCGGCAGAGACCCAGTACTTC,CASSRESRAAETQYF
NA,TRBJ2-5,TRBV28,NA,TGTGCCAGCAGTACCAGTTCGGCAGGGGGGCCAGAGACCCAGTACTTC,CASSTSSAGGPETQYF
NA,TRBJ2-3,TRBV29-1,NA,TGCAGCGTTGAAAGTTTGAATACGCAGTATTTT,CSVESLNTQYF
NA,TRBJ2-1,TRBV20-1,NA,TGCAGTGCCTTAGCCCGGGCCTTAAGCTCCTACAATGAGCAGTTCTTC,CSALARALSSYNEQFF
few,TRBJ2-1,TRBV10-1,NA,TGCGCCAGCAGTGACCCGCGAGGACCGACAGGCTATGAGCAGTTCTTC,CASSDPRGPTGYEQFF
NA,TRBJ1-1,TRBV4-1,NA,TGCGCCAGCAGACAGGGATCGTACACTGAAGCTTTCTTT,CASRQGSYTEAFF
NA,TRBJ2-2,TRBV7-7,NA,TGTGCCAGCAGCCACGATGCAGGGGCCGGGGAGCTGTTTTTT,CASSHDAGAGELFF
NA,TRBJ2-7,TRBV20-1,TRBD2,TGCAGTGCGCAACTAGCGGGAGTAGACGAGCAGTACTTC,CSAQLAGVDEQYF
NA,TRBJ2-2,TRBV10-2,NA,TGCGCCAGCAGTGTCAGAGGGTCCACCGGGGAGCTGTTTTTT,CASSVRGSTGELFF
few,TRBJ2-3,TRBV5-1,NA,TGCGCCAGCAGCTCCACGTCCCAGGGGAACCCAGATACGCAGTATTTT,CASSSTSQGNPDTQYF
many,TRBJ1-2,TRBV7-3,TRBD1,TGTGCCAGCAGCGCCGGGACAGGAGTTCATGGCTACACCTTC,CASSAGTGVHGYTF
once,TRBJ2-7,TRBV20-1,TRBD2,TGCAGTGTTCTCTCGACTAGCGGTATCGAGCAGTACTTC,CSVLSTSGIEQYF
few,TRBJ2-7,TRBV9,NA,TGTGCCAGCAGCGTAGGTCCGGACGCCGGCGCCTACGAGCAGTACTTC,CASSVGPDAGAYEQYF
few,TRBJ2-2,TRBV9,NA,TGTGCCAGCAGCTTACGGCCAACACGCGACACCGGGGAGCTGTTTTTT,CASSLRPTRDTGELFF
few,TRBJ2-1,TRBV18,NA,TGTGCCAGCTCAATCATGTATGAGGCATACGGTGAGCAGTTCTTC,CASSIMYEAYGEQFF
NA,TRBJ2-1,TRBV25-1,NA,TGTGCCAGCAGGAGGGGGGGGACCTACAATGAGCAGTTCTTC,CASRRGGTYNEQFF
NA,TRBJ2-2,TRBV24-1,TRBD2,TGTGCCACCAGTGACCAAGCGGGAGGGCGAACCGGGGAGCTGTTTTTT,CATSDQAGGRTGELFF
few,TRBJ1-1,TRBV7-9,NA,TGTGCCAGCAGCGATTTTACGGGTCCGAACACTGAAGCTTTCTTT,CASSDFTGPNTEAFF
many,TRBJ2-7,TRBV11-1,NA,TGTGCCAGCAGCTCTGGAGGGGGGTCCTACGAGCAGTACTTC,CASSSGGGSYEQYF
few,TRBJ2-5,TRBV11-2,NA,TGTGCCAGCAGCTTAGTTTTGATAGCGAGAGGGGAGACCCAGTACTTC,CASSLVLIARGETQYF
few,TRBJ1-1,TRBV5-1,NA,TGCGCCAGCAGCGTGAACGATGGAGGGAGAAACACTGAAGCTTTCTTT,CASSVNDGGRNTEAFF
NA,TRBJ1-1,TRBV28,TRBD1,TGTGCCAGCAGTCCCAGGGGGGGGCGAAACACTGAAGCTTTCTTT,CASSPRGGRNTEAFF
NA,TRBJ2-7,TRBV2,NA,TGTGCCAGCAGTGCCCAGGGAATCTACGAGCAGTACTTC,CASSAQGIYEQYF
few,TRBJ1-1,TRBV20-1,NA,TGCAGTGCTAGTCTAGGGGGAAGCACTGAAGCTTTCTTT,CSASLGGSTEAFF
NA,TRBJ1-1,TRBV5-1,TRBD1,TGCGCCAGCAGCTTCGGTGGGACAGGGGGATTCACTGAAGCTTTCTTT,CASSFGGTGGFTEAFF
NA,TRBJ2-1,TRBV7-2,NA,TGTGCCAGCAGCGCCCCCATAAATATGAATGAGCAGTTCTTC,CASSAPINMNEQFF
NA,TRBJ2-1,TRBV20-1,NA,TGCAGTGCGGACTATACCCATGAGCAGTTCTTC,CSADYTHEQFF
NA,TRBJ2-2,TRBV3-1,TRBD2,TGTGCCAGCAGCCAAGAAGGTTTGGCGGGAGCCAACACCGGGGAGCTGTTTTTT,CASSQEGLAGANTGELFF
few,TRBJ2-7,TRBV5-5,NA,TGTGCCAGCAGCATCGGGACCGCGGGATTCTACGAGCAGTACTTC,CASSIGTAGFYEQYF
NA,TRBJ2-2,TRBV19,NA,TGTGCCAGTACCCCCGGGACAAAGAACACCGGGGAGCTGTTTTTT,CASTPGTKNTGELFF
NA,TRBJ2-1,TRBV5-1,NA,TGCGCCAGCAGCTTCGCGGCCCCGGGGATCGATGAGCAGTTCTTC,CASSFAAPGIDEQFF
NA,TRBJ2-3,TRBV11-3,NA,TGTGCCAGCAGCTTTGGCTGGGTCACAGATACGCAGTATTTT,CASSFGWVTDTQYF
few,TRBJ1-3,TRBV20-1,NA,TGCAGTGCTCACAGGGTTGGGAATGGAAACACCATATATTTT,CSAHRVGNGNTIYF
few,TRBJ2-3,TRBV20-1,TRBD2,TGCAGTGCTAGGACTAGCGGGAGTTATAACACAGATACGCAGTATTTT,CSARTSGSYNTDTQYF
many,TRBJ2-1,TRBV7-6,TRBD2,TGTGCCAGCAGCGGGGGGACTAGCGGAGACAATGAGCAGTTCTTC,CASSGGTSGDNEQFF
NA,TRBJ2-3,TRBV20-1,NA,TGCAGTGCTAGAAAGACGGGAGAACCAGATACGCAGTATTTT,CSARKTGEPDTQYF
NA,TRBJ2-5,TRBV2,NA,TGTGCCAGCAGTGAAGCGCCTAGCCGGGGGACCCAGTACTTC,CASSEAPSRGTQYF
few,TRBJ2-3,TRBV27,NA,TGTGCCAGCAGTTTAAGGCCGGGACTTCCCACAGATACGCAGTATTTT,CASSLRPGLPTDTQYF